This T cell receptor (beta chain) emerged from a study of neurological immune-mediated disorders. Germline CDR1 reads MGHRA; CDR2 reads YSYEKL. This CDR3 is 13 amino acids long. Trimming took 2 bases from V and 4 from J, leaving 8 bases between them. The time point here: longitudinal time-point 1 (baseline). MiXCR, run by TCRdb on the 5' RACE reads, gives a single entry per CDR3 protein. The data contain around 76,000 distinct CDR3 sequences, about a tenth of them singletons. The TCR sequence derives from a man aged 30 to 39 in good health. Material: PBMCs. The chain links TRBV4-1 to TRBJ1-1, with no clear D. CDR3 region: CASSQIHGTEAFF. The CDR3 coding sequence is TGCGCCAGCAGCCAAATTCACGGCACTGAAGCTTTCTTT.